Listed here are 9 T cell receptor beta chains from one sample, sequenced in a study of blood T cell repertoires in COVID-19. Sequencing was performed with immunoSEQ multiplex PCR; in TCRdb, only in-frame clones are kept and a portion is missing. The sample shows hundreds of thousands of clones, about 87% of them seen only once. The sample taken for sequencing was peripheral blood. Receptor source: a woman in her 70s with COVID-19, enrolled during active disease.

The J gene is TRBJ1-1, the V gene TRBV3-1 (or the pseudogene TRBV3-2); 10 bases line up with TRBD1. V was pared by 8 bases and J by 7 bases, with 10 bases of the junction left unmatched. This CDR3 has 14 amino acids. Germline CDR1 reads LGHDT; CDR2 reads YNNKEL (reference sequence). Here the CDR3 DNA reads TGTGCCAGCGTGCCGACAGGGGGCTTTGGTGAAGCTTTCTTT. Protein: CASVPTGGFGEAFF.

V is TRBV4-3 and J is TRBJ2-1; 9 nucleotides align to TRBD1. This CDR3 has 15 amino acids. Germline lookup yields CDR1 LGHNA and CDR2 YSLEER. The V gene end was trimmed by 5 bases and the J gene end by 4 bases; junction bases not matched to a gene: 6. The CDR3 bases are TGCGCCAGCAGCTACCGGGACAGGGAGTACAATGAGCAGTTCTTC. Encoded protein: CASSYRDREYNEQFF.

CDR3 in amino acids: CASSFSTGASYGYTF. Here the CDR3 DNA reads TGTGCCAGCAGTTTTAGTACAGGCGCTAGCTATGGCTACACCTTC. This chain joins TRBV28 and TRBJ1-2, with a tentative D call TRBD1 (5 bases). Germline CDR1 MDHEN, CDR2 SYDVKM. Trimming left V 3 bases short and J 4 bases short, with 15 bases between. This CDR3 has 15 amino acids.

Only one count was recorded for this clone. V usage is TRBV5-4 and J usage is TRBJ1-1, with D unclear. The CDR3 spans 13 residues. V was clipped by 4 bases and J by 0 bases, with 7 bases between them. CDR1 is SGHNT and CDR2 is YYREEE in the germline V gene (reference sequence). CDR3 sequence: CASSVLLNTEAFF. In DNA, the CDR3 is TGTGCCAGCAGCGTACTCCTGAACACTGAAGCTTTCTTT.

This chain connects TRBV6-1 to TRBJ1-3; D is ambiguous. Trimming removed 2 bases at V and 3 bases at J, with 5 bases between. Germline V gene lookup returns CDR1 MNHNS and CDR2 SASEGT. The CDR3 consists of 13 residues. DNA for the CDR3: TGTGCCAGCAGTGAACAGGTTGGAAACACCATATATTTT. Its translation: CASSEQVGNTIYF.

The rearrangement joins TRBV9 to TRBJ1-5, with D perhaps TRBD1 (6 bases). V gave up 0 bases and J gave up 3 bases, with 10 bases separating them. Germline assignment: CDR1 SGDLS and CDR2 YYNGEE. This CDR3 is 15 amino acids long. The CDR3: CASSVGQGFNQPQHF. The CDR3, as DNA: TGTGCCAGCAGCGTAGGGCAGGGGTTCAATCAGCCCCAGCATTTT.

The gene calls are TRBV9 and TRBJ2-1; weak D call: TRBD2 (5 bases). CDR1 and CDR2 from the germline V gene are SGDLS and YYNGEE. V gave up 0 bases and J gave up 8 bases, with 12 bases separating them. The CDR3 length is 14 residues. As DNA, the CDR3 is TGTGCCAGCAGCGTAGGTGGGAGCGAAGATGAGCAGTTCTTC. It is translated as CASSVGGSEDEQFF.

The gene calls are TRBV14 and TRBJ2-1, with 11 bases matching TRBD2. V lost 5 bases to trimming and J lost 15 bases; unmatched junction nucleotides: 9. Germline V gives CDR1 SGHDN, CDR2 FVKESK. This CDR3 spans 13 amino acids. CDR3 protein: CASSVRTSGWLFF. CDR3 coding DNA: TGTGCCAGCAGCGTTCGGACTAGCGGGTGGCTGTTCTTC.

The sample holds a few counts of this clone. The gene calls are TRBV7-9 and TRBJ2-7; D unclear. There are 12 residues in the CDR3. V lost 4 bases and J 10 bases, leaving 14 bases between the germline ends. The germline V gene has CDR1 SEHNR and CDR2 FQNEAQ (reference sequence). In DNA, the CDR3 is TGTGCCAGCAGCTCCCCCCGTCAGGCTCAGTACTTC. Protein product: CASSSPRQAQYF.